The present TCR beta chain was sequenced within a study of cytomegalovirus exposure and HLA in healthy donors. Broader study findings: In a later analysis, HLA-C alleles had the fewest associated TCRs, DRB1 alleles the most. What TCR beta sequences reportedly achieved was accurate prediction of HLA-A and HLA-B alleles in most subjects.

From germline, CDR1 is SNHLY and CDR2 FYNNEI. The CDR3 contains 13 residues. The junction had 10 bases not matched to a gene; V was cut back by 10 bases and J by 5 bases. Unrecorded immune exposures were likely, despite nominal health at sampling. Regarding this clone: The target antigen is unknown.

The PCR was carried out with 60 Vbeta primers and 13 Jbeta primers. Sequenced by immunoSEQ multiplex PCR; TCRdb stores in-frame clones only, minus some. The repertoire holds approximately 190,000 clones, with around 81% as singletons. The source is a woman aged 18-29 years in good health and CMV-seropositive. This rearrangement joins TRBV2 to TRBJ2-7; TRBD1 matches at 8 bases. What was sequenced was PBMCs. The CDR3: CATRGPVLDEQYF. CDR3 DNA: TGTGCCACCAGGGGGCCCGTTCTCGACGAGCAGTACTTC.